This T cell receptor (beta chain) was retrieved from a study of blood T cell repertoires in COVID-19. Method: immunoSEQ multiplex PCR; TCRdb's copy keeps in-frame clones and lacks some. The sample contains tens of thousands of clones, 85% to 90% of which appear only once. This CDR3 region has 12 residues. With 5 bases removed from V and 9 bases from J, the gap between germline ends came to 13 bases. The V gene's germline CDR1 is GTSNPN and CDR2 SVGIG (reference sequence). Sequencing input: peripheral blood. This chain uses TRBV30 with TRBJ2-2; no reliable D call. This receptor was obtained from a man aged 55 to 70 with active COVID-19. The CDR3 DNA reads TGTGCCTGGTCTAGGCTGGCCCGGGAGCTGTTTTTT. Translated, it gives CAWSRLARELFF.